Sequencing of this T cell receptor (beta chain) was carried out in a study of cytomegalovirus exposure and HLA in healthy donors. Study-wide points: A later analysis reported that several of the most significant clusters appeared to be linked to common viral pathogens, among them Epstein-Barr virus. The availability of immune exposure information extended only to CMV serostatus. Presence/absence analyses assumed roughly uniform sequencing depth across donors, which may not hold. Whilst most TCR sequences proved rare, a subset of public TCRs occurred across many donors.

With 60 Vbeta and 13 Jbeta primers, the PCR was carried out. TCRdb's copy holds only in-frame clones and misses some; the assay was immunoSEQ multiplex PCR. This sample's table has over 20,000 clones. As to this clone: Its antigen remains unknown.

The clonotype comes from a man aged 60-69 years in good health and CMV-seropositive. Sequenced input: PBMCs.

For the CDR3, the DNA is TGTGCCAGCAGATACGGGACAGGCCGTTCCTACGAGCAGTACTTC. The encoded protein is CASRYGTGRSYEQYF. The chain carries TRBV6-5 and TRBJ2-7; 8 bases align to TRBD1. The ends lost 6 bases at V and 1 base at J; junction bases unmatched: 8. Germline lookup yields CDR1 MNHEY and CDR2 SVGAGI. This CDR3 comprises 15 residues.